The 32 T cell receptor beta chains given below trace back to one sample, sequenced in a study of cytomegalovirus exposure and HLA in healthy donors. The study ran its PCR with 60 Vbeta and 13 Jbeta primers. Profiling relied on immunoSEQ multiplex PCR, and the TCRdb table lists in-frame clones only, not all of them. The table records 200,000 to 250,000 clones, about 89% of them present only once. The sample was PBMCs. The receptors were gathered from a woman between 18 and 30 years old in good health and CMV-seronegative.

The CDR3 region is CASSYVTTNEKLFF. CDR3 nucleotide sequence: TGTGCCAGCAGTTACGTTACAACTAATGAAAAACTGTTTTTT. J is TRBJ1-4 and V is TRBV6-6; no firm D call. Germline CDR1 and CDR2: MNHNY and SVGAGI (reference sequence). CDR3 length equals 14 residues. V shed 2 bases and J shed 0 bases, with 4 bases lying between them.

The chain carries TRBV2 and TRBJ2-7; D unresolved. Deletions cut 6 bases from V and 0 bases from J, with 9 bases between. The CDR3 loop spans 13 amino acids. Germline CDR1 and CDR2: SNHLY and FYNNEI. The CDR3 here is CASRGRISYEQYF. DNA of the CDR3: TGTGCCAGCAGGGGCAGGATCTCCTACGAGCAGTACTTC.

The V call is TRBV9, the J call TRBJ2-1, with TRBD1 matching 7 bases. CDR3 size: 16 residues. Germline CDR1 is SGDLS and CDR2 is YYNGEE. Trimming removed 0 bases from V and 7 bases from J; junction bases left unmatched: 10. CDR3 residues: CASSVAATGHGNEQFF. The CDR3 DNA reads TGTGCCAGCAGCGTAGCAGCGACAGGGCACGGGAATGAGCAGTTCTTC.

The chain recombines TRBV7-3 with TRBJ2-1; 11 bases map to TRBD2. CDR3 length: 14 residues. Germline V CDR1 and CDR2: SGHTA, FQGTGA. Trimming removed 5 bases from V and 8 bases from J; junction bases left unmatched: 5. CDR3 region: CASSPGTSGDEQFF. For the CDR3, the DNA is TGTGCCAGCAGCCCCGGGACTAGCGGCGATGAGCAGTTCTTC.

The CDR3 DNA reads TGTGCCAGCAGCTCCTGGGACAAGGGCAATCAGCCCCAGCATTTT. Its protein is CASSSWDKGNQPQHF. The V and J genes are TRBV7-2 and TRBJ1-5, with D perhaps TRBD1 (6 bases). This CDR3 region has 15 residues. V was cut by 4 bases and J by 2 bases, with 12 bases left in between. In germline, CDR1 is SGHTA, CDR2 FQGNSA.

The V and J genes are TRBV7-9 and TRBJ1-2; the D gene is possibly TRBD1 (5 bases). The V and J ends lost 0 bases and 6 bases respectively, with 14 bases between them. Germline-derived CDR1 and CDR2 are SEHNR and FQNEAQ (reference sequence). The CDR3 runs to 15 residues. Written as DNA, the CDR3 is TGTGCCAGCAGCTTAGCGCTGGGGCAGGGCCATGGCTACACCTTC. The encoded protein is CASSLALGQGHGYTF. The entire variable domain, with the rest obtained from reference TRBV7-9 and TRBJ1-2, is as follows: DTGVSQNPRHKITKRGQNVTFRCDPISEHNRLYWYRQTLGQGPEFLTYFQNEAQLEKSRLLSDRFSAERPKGSFSTLEIQRTEQGDSAMYLCASSLALGQGHGYTFGSGTRLTVV.

The rearrangement uses TRBV9 and TRBJ1-6, with 9 nucleotides matching TRBD1. The V segment lost 4 bases and the J segment 10 bases; nucleotides outside the gene matches: 9. Germline-derived CDR1 and CDR2 are SGDLS and YYNGEE. The CDR3 covers 15 residues. This chain's CDR3 is CASSPPGQGGSPLHF. CDR3 in DNA: TGTGCCAGCAGCCCCCCGGGACAGGGCGGATCACCCCTCCACTTT. The full variable domain, rest sourced from reference TRBV9 and TRBJ1-6, is DSGVTQTPKHLITATGQRVTLRCSPRSGDLSVYWYQQSLDQGLQFLIQYYNGEERAKGNILERFSAQQFPDLHSELNLSSLELGDSALYFCASSPPGQGGSPLHFGNGTRLTVT.

The chain links TRBV10-1 to TRBJ2-1; 9 nucleotides match TRBD2. CDR3 length: 15 residues. V dropped 3 bases and J dropped 7; count of bases not matched to a gene: 7. Germline V gene data show CDR1 as WNHNN and CDR2 as SYGVQD (reference sequence). CDR3 amino acids: CASSDAGGLSNEQFF. In DNA form, the CDR3 reads TGCGCCAGCAGTGACGCGGGGGGGCTTTCGAATGAGCAGTTCTTC.

As regards this clone: Compared with germline, one end of the junction differs, possibly owing to a read error. V is TRBV7-9 and J is TRBJ1-1; the match to TRBD1 covers 10 bases. From germline, CDR1 is SEHNR and CDR2 FQNEAQ (reference sequence). This CDR3 comprises 17 residues. Written as DNA, the CDR3 is TGTTCCAGCAGCTCGTACCGGGACAGGGGAAAAGGGACTGAAGCTTTCTTT. Translated, it gives CSSSSYRDRGKGTEAFF.

The DNA for the CDR3 is TGTGCCAGCAGCTTAGCAGTTCGGGGACAGGTTCATGAAAAACTGTTTTTT. The encoded protein is CASSLAVRGQVHEKLFF. This chain connects TRBV7-8 to TRBJ1-4; 8 bases line up with TRBD1. V lost 0 bases and J lost 6; bases outside the gene matches: 9. This CDR3 is 17 amino acids long. Germline CDR1 SGHVS, CDR2 FQNEAQ.

The chain recombines TRBV11-2 with TRBJ1-1; D is unresolved. In germline, CDR1 is SGHAT, CDR2 FQNNGV. The CDR3 is made up of 13 amino acids. V was pared by 1 base and J by 1 base, with 4 bases between. Here the CDR3 reads CASSLVGNTEAFF. The DNA of the CDR3 is TGTGCCAGCAGCTTAGTCGGGAACACTGAAGCTTTCTTT. The complete variable domain, with remaining parts taken from reference TRBV11-2 and TRBJ1-1, reads EAGVAQSPRYKIIEKRQSVAFWCNPISGHATLYWYQQILGQGPKLLIQFQNNGVVDDSQLPKDRFSAERLKGVDSTLKIQPAKLEDSAVYLCASSLVGNTEAFFGQGTRLTVV.

This chain connects TRBV11-2 to TRBJ2-3; the match to TRBD1 covers 8 bases. Looked up from germline, CDR1 is SGHAT and CDR2 is FQNNGV. Trimming cost V 5 bases and J 4 bases; bases outside gene matches: 11. This CDR3 comprises 16 residues. The CDR3 DNA reads TGTGCCAGCAGCGCCGTATACAGGGGGTGGCCAGATACGCAGTATTTT. Protein: CASSAVYRGWPDTQYF.

V gene TRBV25-1 combines with J gene TRBJ1-1; 8 nucleotides match TRBD1. The germline gives CDR1 MGHDK, CDR2 SYGVNS. The J segment lost 4 bases and the V segment lost 4 bases, leaving 5 bases of the junction unmatched. This CDR3 is 14 amino acids long. The DNA of the CDR3 is TGTGCCAGCAGTGTGCAGGGGGCCTTCACTGAAGCTTTCTTT. Residues: CASSVQGAFTEAFF.

The rearrangement links TRBV5-4 to TRBJ2-5, with D possibly being TRBD1 or TRBD2 (5 bases each). The DNA end lines up better with TRBJ2-7; the J call may be wrong. Germline CDR1 and CDR2: SGHNT and YYREEE (reference sequence). This CDR3 has 13 amino acids. For the CDR3, the DNA is TGTGCCAGCAGCTTGGTGGGTGGGGGCGAGCAGTACTTC. It encodes CASSLVGGGEQYF.

The chain's CDR3 is CASSSPDRQLPTF. The CDR3 bases are TGTGCCAGTAGTTCGCCCGACAGACAGCTACCCACCTTC. The rearrangement links TRBV19 to TRBJ1-2, with D possibly TRBD1 on 5 matching bases. Germline CDR1 reads LNHDA; CDR2 reads SQIVND (reference sequence). CDR3 length: 13 residues. V was cut by 5 bases and J by 13 bases, with 20 bases left in between. The variable domain in full, with the rest retrieved from reference TRBV19 and TRBJ1-2, is DGGITQSPKYLFRKEGQNVTLSCEQNLNHDAMYWYRQDPGQGLRLIYYSQIVNDFQKGDIAEGYSVSREKKESFPLTVTSAQKNPTAFYLCASSSPDRQLPTFGSGTRLTVV.

DNA of the CDR3: TGTGCCATCAGTGATAAGGGGGCAAGCTATGGCTACACCTTC. Translation: CAISDKGASYGYTF. The chain uses TRBV10-3 and TRBJ1-2, with TRBD1 matching over 7 bases. Germline trimming cut 3 bases from V and 4 bases from J; bases unmatched to any gene: 5. This CDR3 is 14 amino acids long. CDR1 is ENHRY, CDR2 SYGVKD, per germline.

Only one count was recorded for this clone. The rearrangement links TRBV7-9 to TRBJ2-5, with 10 bases fitting TRBD1. Germline V gene sequence: CDR1 SEHNR, CDR2 FQNEAQ (reference sequence). J gave up 6 bases and V 0 bases, and 4 bases lay outside the gene matches. This CDR3 spans 15 amino acids. CDR3: CASSLATGGSKTQYF. The CDR3 DNA reads TGTGCCAGCAGCTTAGCGACAGGGGGCTCAAAGACCCAGTACTTC.

The genes are TRBV28 and TRBJ2-1, with TRBD2 as a possible D gene (6 bases). CDR1 and CDR2 (germline): MDHEN, SYDVKM. The CDR3 has 15 amino acids. The V end was cut by 2 bases, the J end by 6 bases, with 14 bases between. CDR3 sequence reads: CASSLQEGLSNEQFF. CDR3 coding DNA: TGTGCCAGCAGTTTACAGGAGGGTCTAAGCAATGAGCAGTTCTTC.

The rearrangement links TRBV27 to TRBJ2-3; 16 nucleotides line up with TRBD2. Germline assignment: CDR1 MNHEY and CDR2 SMNVEV (reference sequence). The CDR3 is 17 amino acids. Trimming at V came to 4 bases and at J to 1 base, leaving 2 bases not matched to a gene. In nucleotides, the CDR3 is TGTGCCAGCAGTTCGGGACTAGCGGGGGGGGGCACAGATACGCAGTATTTT. Protein product: CASSSGLAGGGTDTQYF.

This chain links TRBV19 with TRBJ1-5; D is undetermined. The CDR3 covers 16 residues. Germline V gene data show CDR1 as LNHDA and CDR2 as SQIVND (reference sequence). Deletions cut 5 bases from V and 4 bases from J, with 18 bases between. CDR3 sequence: CASSSPPGSLNQPQHF. The CDR3 DNA reads TGTGCCAGTAGTTCCCCTCCCGGGAGTCTAAATCAGCCCCAGCATTTT.

The rearrangement joins TRBV19 to TRBJ2-7; 8 bases agree with TRBD1. J was trimmed by 3 bases and V by 5 bases; bases with no gene match: 21. The CDR3 loop spans 19 amino acids. Germline assignment: CDR1 LNHDA and CDR2 SQIVND (reference sequence). The CDR3 nucleotides read TGTGCCAGTAGTCCATCCGGGACAGGTTTTCCCCCCTACTACTACGAGCAGTACTTC. Protein sequence: CASSPSGTGFPPYYYEQYF.

V gene TRBV7-2 combines with J gene TRBJ1-4, with D perhaps TRBD1 (5 bases). This CDR3 has 16 residues. Germline V gene lookup returns CDR1 SGHTA and CDR2 FQGNSA. Trimming shortened V by 0 bases and J by 4 bases, and 12 bases separated the two germline ends. In DNA, the CDR3 is TGTGCCAGCAGCTTAGCGCTGGGGGGACTTAATGAAAAACTGTTTTTT. Its translation: CASSLALGGLNEKLFF.

This clone was counted only a few times. The genes are TRBV7-2 and TRBJ1-2, with TRBD1 identical over 7 bases. Germline V gene lookup returns CDR1 SGHTA and CDR2 FQGNSA. The CDR3 covers 15 residues. J gave up 0 bases and V 6 bases, and 7 bases lay outside the gene matches. This CDR3 reads CASSRSGGTNYGYTF. The CDR3 DNA reads TGTGCCAGCAGTCGTTCAGGGGGGACTAACTATGGCTACACCTTC.

This sequence joins TRBV10-2 and TRBJ1-6; 7 nucleotides align to TRBD1. CDR1 and CDR2 from the germline V gene are WSHSY and SAAADI. V lost 2 bases, J lost 4 bases, and 2 bases stayed unmatched. The CDR3 covers 15 residues. Here the CDR3 reads CASSEEGAYNSPLHF. CDR3 DNA: TGCGCCAGCAGTGAGGAGGGGGCTTATAATTCACCCCTCCACTTT.

The chain couples TRBV6-1 to TRBJ1-2; D unresolved. Germline CDR1 and CDR2: MNHNS and SASEGT. Trimming stripped 3 bases from V and 2 bases from J, with 10 bases between. The CDR3 is 14 amino acids. DNA for the CDR3: TGTGCCAGCAGTGAGGTCAGGCTAAACTATGGCTACACCTTC. Translated: CASSEVRLNYGYTF.

This chain joins TRBV30 and TRBJ1-1; the match to TRBD1 covers 7 bases. With V trimmed by 2 bases and J by 8 bases, 2 bases remained unmatched. The CDR3 is made up of 11 amino acids. The germline gives CDR1 GTSNPN, CDR2 SVGIG (reference sequence). The CDR3 protein is CAWSRGREAFF. In DNA, the CDR3 is TGTGCCTGGAGTAGGGGGCGGGAAGCTTTCTTT.

The rearrangement uses TRBV4-2 and TRBJ1-1, with D unclear. Trimming took 1 base from V and 2 from J, leaving 8 bases between them. Germline values: CDR1 LGHNA, CDR2 YNFKEQ. The CDR3 runs 14 residues. This chain's CDR3 is CASSQAEANTEAFF. In DNA form, the CDR3 reads TGTGCCAGCAGCCAAGCGGAGGCAAACACTGAAGCTTTCTTT.

The chain carries TRBV15 and TRBJ2-3; 10 bases map to TRBD2. The CDR3 has 21 residues. J lost 2 bases, V lost 0 bases, and 17 bases had no gene match. Germline-derived CDR1 and CDR2 are LNHNV and YYDKDF (reference sequence). CDR3: CATSRDWRAASGGGDTDTQYF. In DNA form, the CDR3 reads TGTGCCACCAGCAGAGATTGGCGGGCGGCTAGCGGGGGAGGGGACACAGATACGCAGTATTTT. Full variable domain (remainder filled in from reference TRBV15 and TRBJ2-3): DAMVIQNPRYQVTQFGKPVTLSCSQTLNHNVMYWYQQKSSQAPKLLFHYYDKDFNNEADTPDNFQSRRPNTSFCFLDIRSPGLGDTAMYLCATSRDWRAASGGGDTDTQYFGPGTRLTVL.

J is TRBJ1-2 and V is TRBV11-2, with D perhaps matching TRBD1 (6 bases). Germline V gene sequence: CDR1 SGHAT, CDR2 FQNNGV. The CDR3 covers 12 residues. The germline V and J ends were trimmed by 5 bases and 5 bases, with 9 bases remaining between them. CDR3 sequence reads: CASSLQGYGYTF. CDR3 bases: TGTGCCAGCAGCCTACAGGGATATGGCTACACCTTC.

The chain joins TRBV7-3 to TRBJ1-1; 9 positions agree with TRBD1. Trimming cost V 5 bases and J 1 base; bases outside gene matches: 5. Germline assignment: CDR1 SGHTA and CDR2 FQGTGA. This CDR3 spans 15 amino acids. The CDR3 here is CASSAGTGWNTEAFF. CDR3 nucleotide sequence: TGTGCCAGCAGCGCCGGGACAGGGTGGAACACTGAAGCTTTCTTT.

The J gene is TRBJ2-2, the V gene TRBV27; D gene uncertain. This CDR3 is 18 amino acids long. The germline V and J ends were trimmed by 1 base and 0 bases, with 15 bases remaining between them. CDR1 is MNHEY and CDR2 is SMNVEV in the germline V gene (reference sequence). The CDR3 is CASSLWVPQPANTGELFF. In DNA form, the CDR3 reads TGTGCCAGCAGTTTATGGGTCCCACAGCCTGCGAACACCGGGGAGCTGTTTTTT.

V is TRBV4-3 and J is TRBJ2-2; a weak D match, TRBD2 (6 bases). In germline, CDR1 is LGHNA, CDR2 YSLEER. CDR3 length equals 17 residues. V was clipped by 0 bases and J by 9 bases, with 20 bases between them. The CDR3 reads CASSQEKRLDRGRELFF. DNA of the CDR3: TGCGCCAGCAGCCAAGAAAAGAGACTAGATAGGGGAAGGGAGCTGTTTTTT.